This T cell receptor beta chain appears in the sequencing data of a study of cytomegalovirus exposure and HLA in healthy donors (dated 2017 in TCRdb). Study-level background: An earlier analysis of roughly 630 of the donors reported roughly 300 Gb of sequence data and 120 million or so unique TCR beta sequences from 150 million to 200 million T cells. Approximately 310 gigabases of sequencing data and approximately 92 million unique TCR sequences made up an early release that covered about 640 HLA-typed donors. Of the 398 genotyped donors, over 70% fell in the genetic ancestry cluster associated with self-reported Caucasian donors. The study aimed to test whether cataloging public T cell receptors could reveal signatures of past pathogen exposure. The study used immunosequencing to profile the T cell repertoires of 666 subjects and linked those repertoires to cytomegalovirus serostatus. Along with the approximately 650-subject first cohort, a separate validation cohort of over a hundred different subjects was used. The study combined high-throughput TCR immunosequencing, statistical association of individual TCRs with disease status, and machine learning to predict cytomegalovirus infection status. To study patterns of TCR occurrence, a later analysis re-analyzed previously published TCR beta repertoires from several hundred donors and added high-resolution HLA genotyping. In the later analysis, no new phenotypic data were used to find candidate immune exposures; instead, reliance was placed on TCR beta sequences and their occurrence across donors. In an earlier analysis of 500 to 650 of the donors, high-throughput TCR beta sequencing was used to judge whether each TCR beta V gene segment behaved as functional or pseudogenic. Donor age, sex, ethnicity and CMV serostatus were collected together with the repertoire data. In a later genetic analysis, genome-wide SNP genotypes for about three fifths of the roughly 670 donors were used, and that subset was treated as a discovery cohort. All discovery cohort repertoires had been generated on a single sequencing platform. HLA typing covered class I and class II loci at four-digit resolution. The number of donors typed differed by locus, with roughly 620-640 for A, B, C, DRB1 and DQB1, around 500 for DQA1, over 600 for DPA1, and around 460 for DPB1. Several DR-DQ haplotypes were handled as single units for association and clustering because linkage in the cohort was strong. Across around 400 genotyped donors of the cohort, an average of 235,054 unique TCR beta nucleotide sequences per donor were sequenced, and roughly 18% of those sequences were non-productive. Overall results and qualifications from the work: A later analysis associated some 17,000 TCR beta sequences with specific HLA alleles at a false discovery rate of 0.05. In both the original and validation cohorts, the classifier was reported to diagnose cytomegalovirus status with high specificity and sensitivity. A later analysis found that HLA-associated TCR beta chains were more clonally expanded and had lower generation probabilities than equally common non-associated chains. When HLA alleles, especially DR and DQ, strongly co-occurred, attributing TCR associations to individual alleles was difficult. Immune exposure information for the cohort was limited to CMV serostatus. An association between a missense DCLRE1C variant and V-gene and J-gene trimming of TCR beta chains was found in a later genetic analysis and replicated in an independent cohort. Linkage disequilibrium might explain the correlated functional status among segregating V segments, but an unknown experimental factor could not be excluded. According to a later analysis, most CMV-associated TCR beta chains appeared to be HLA-restricted, and the HLA associations seemed to be driven largely by CMV exposure. According to the authors, the approach could potentially be generalized to other disease states and immunological phenotypes. In vitro tests confirmed that a few of the cytomegalovirus-associated TCR beta chains recognize cytomegalovirus antigens. Only TCR beta chains were sequenced in this cohort, and the absence of alpha or paired-chain data limited detectable features. According to a later genetic analysis, donors in an Asian-associated ancestry cluster had fewer N-insertions in productive TCRs than the approximately 670-donor mean. In a later analysis, several top co-occurrence clusters were reported to appear linked to parvovirus B19, influenza, CMV and Epstein-Barr virus. The 87-base-pair reads could not distinguish some IMGT-functional V segments, including TRBV6-2 and TRBV6-3, so those segments were excluded. Across donors, most TCR sequences were observed very rarely, whereas some public TCRs were present in many individuals. A group of highly shared sequence variants was considered likely to be a technical artifact of the sequencing pipeline. Broadly in line with IMGT annotations, most TCR beta V segments showed up in productive rearrangements about 87% or about 30% of the time in an earlier analysis of under 700 of the donors. In a later analysis, TCR association rates were found to vary across HLA loci, with the most associated TCRs seen for DRB1 alleles and the fewest for HLA-C alleles. Because HLA typing was missing for some donors at each locus, association tests included only the typed subset. Because counts were too low, 15 to 20 rarely observed V segments, including chromosome 9 orphons, were excluded from the earlier analysis of some 540 of the donors. The presence/absence analyses assumed that sequencing depth was roughly uniform across donors, and that assumption may not be true. A further reported finding was that TCR beta sequences accurately predicted the HLA-A and HLA-B alleles for most subjects in the first cohort. The study listed approximately 150 TCR beta chains as associated with cytomegalovirus.

With respect to this clone: Its antigen has not been determined. No base quality information exists; no much larger clone differs at one position.

A distance of 13 bases separates the germline ends of V and J, which lose 1 base and 5 bases respectively. Reading the germline V gene (reference sequence) gives CDR1 SGHNT and CDR2 YYREEE. The CDR3 covers 14 residues, taking in both the cysteine and the phenylalanine. The CDR3 DNA has 42 bases and is translated from base 1. The cohort comprised around 700 healthy bone marrow donors. All cohort members were sampled while nominally healthy, although unrecorded immune exposures were likely present. The donor tested CMV seronegative and was one of the 352 seronegative cohort members. Every donor gave a peripheral blood sample, and the peripheral blood mononuclear cells from that sample were used for TCR beta sequencing. Genomic DNA was extracted from the blood cell samples with the Qiagen DNeasy Blood Extraction Kit. Library creation used the immunoSEQ multiplex PCR assay. A mixture of 60 forward primers for TCR Vbeta segments and 13 reverse primers for TCR Jbeta segments was used in the multiplex PCR. The CDR3 region of rearranged TCR beta genes was amplified from genomic DNA by a multiplex PCR assay. On the Illumina HiSeq System, the amplified TCR beta libraries were sequenced as 87-base-pair reads. The original methods were these. Across the 500 to 750 repertoires, a later analysis counted 75 million to 90 million unique TCR beta chains, some 11 million of which were shared by at least two donors. Raw reads were error-corrected and collapsed into unique sequences with a nearest-neighbor algorithm that merged closely related sequences to remove PCR and sequencing errors. V, D and J gene segments were assigned by aligning CDR3 sequences to IMGT reference sequences. For a sequence to be retained, at least a six-nucleotide match to both a V gene segment and a J gene segment was required. A rearrangement counted as productive if the CDR3 had no stop codons and remained in frame with V and J, and every other rearrangement counted as non-productive. CDR3 was defined according to IMGT convention as the region running from the second conserved V-encoded cysteine to the conserved J-encoded phenylalanine. In an earlier analysis of just under 600 of the donors, sequences lacking an unambiguous match to a single V gene segment were excluded. An earlier analysis of a few hundred of the donors called V segments functional above 56.7% productive rearrangements and segregating when the between-donor standard deviation exceeded 5%. A statistical classification framework was developed to diagnose cytomegalovirus status using the catalog of TCR beta chain sequences. In a later analysis, V and J genes were assigned by comparing TCR nucleotide sequences against IMGT/GENE-DB human TR gene sequences. Using the TCRdist pipeline, a later analysis assigned CDR3 sequences along with most-parsimonious VDJ recombination scenarios. In a later analysis, every TCR beta chain was defined by the combination of its CDR3 amino acid sequence and its V-gene family, and reads without a unique V-gene family were dropped. A later analysis removed several hundred highly shared, low-generation-probability nucleotide sequences to deal with suspected cross-contamination and a sequencing artifact. For each public chain, a later analysis derived a clonal expansion index from normalized ranks of inferred template counts within each repertoire. In a later analysis, generation probabilities were computed with a VDJ recombination model fitted to out-of-frame rearrangements, and the resulting probabilities were checked against IGoR. A later analysis scored TCR-TCR, TCR-HLA and TCR-CMV co-occurrence with hypergeometric tests, applying a repertoire-size bias correction to TCR pairs. False discovery rates were estimated in a later analysis by permuting HLA or CMV assignments 20 times. In a later analysis, co-occurring TCRs were grouped using DBSCAN, with TCRdist sequence similarity added in when clustering inside HLA-allele-positive subsets. Co-occurrence clustering excluded repertoires with fewer than 30,000 or more than 120,000 public chains, plus five with anomalous nucleotide sharing. The immuneACCESS repertoire file appears here via TCRdb, limited to in-frame rearrangements. These files lack a portion of the clones; in checked studies, under half of the deficit traces to unresolved V genes, and the cause of the others is not known. V, J and clone size derive from that table, while D and trimming were established from the DNA sequence. In all, the sample holds some 130,000 clones, and 80% of those were seen once. Together, the top ten hold more than 2.5% of the sample.

Sequenced input: PBMCs. The clonotype comes from a male donor in good health and CMV-seronegative. The chain is assembled from TRBV5-4 and TRBJ2-7, with TRBD2 tentatively as D gene (5 bases match). Here is the DNA: TGTGCCAGCAGCTTGTGGGAGACAACCGACGAGCAGTACTTC. Translated, this is CASSLWETTDEQYF.